This T cell receptor (beta chain) was captured by sequencing in a study of blood T cell repertoires in COVID-19. CDR3 size: 16 residues. Per the germline V gene, CDR1 is LNHNV and CDR2 is YYDKDF (reference sequence). Trimming took off 0 bases at V and 5 bases at J, with 16 bases between the two ends. Libraries were prepared by immunoSEQ multiplex PCR; TCRdb keeps only in-frame clonotypes and omits some of them. Among roughly 300,000 clones listed, over 75% were seen once. The V gene is TRBV15, the J gene TRBJ2-5, with a possible D match to TRBD2 (5 bases). This receptor was obtained from a human donor in a cohort sampled during active COVID-19. The source material was peripheral blood. Here the CDR3 reads CATSRDGVIARETQYF. CDR3 nucleotide sequence: TGTGCCACCAGCAGAGATGGGGTGATAGCGAGGGAGACCCAGTACTTC.